These 28 T cell receptor beta chains share one sample of origin, sequenced in a study of technical replicates of blood from four donors. Libraries were prepared by immunoSEQ multiplex PCR; TCRdb keeps only in-frame clonotypes and omits some of them. Among tens of thousands of clones, around 91% were seen once, and the ten largest hold approximately 0.42%. The sequencing sample was made of T cells isolated from PBMCs. All receptors derive from a human donor in good health.

The V gene is TRBV6-1, the J gene TRBJ2-7, with D perhaps TRBD2 (6 bases). The CDR3 has 12 amino acids. Germline CDR1 MNHNS, CDR2 SASEGT. The germline V and J ends were trimmed by 6 bases and 7 bases, with 13 bases remaining between them. CDR3 coding DNA: TGTGCCAGCAGCTGGGACTTCTGGGAGCAGTACTTC. The encoded protein is CASSWDFWEQYF.

This sequence joins TRBV6-1 and TRBJ1-2; TRBD1 matches 8 bases. CDR1 MNHNS and CDR2 SASEGT come from the germline V gene. Trimming took 0 bases from V and 8 from J; bases not matched to a gene: 5. There are 14 residues in the CDR3. The CDR3 here is CASSEADRDIGYTF. The CDR3 DNA follows: TGTGCCAGCAGTGAAGCGGACAGGGATATAGGCTACACCTTC.

This clone showed up just once. The chain is built from TRBV29-1 and TRBJ2-7; no definite D call. CDR3 size: 12 residues. V lost 2 bases, J lost 6 bases, and 11 bases lay in between. The V gene's germline CDR1 is SQVTM and CDR2 ANQGSEA. This chain's CDR3 is CSVEHGSGEQYF. The CDR3 region has the DNA TGCAGCGTTGAACATGGTAGTGGCGAGCAGTACTTC.

The V call is TRBV4-1, the J call TRBJ1-4, with D perhaps TRBD1 (6 bases). CDR3 length: 17 residues. Trimming took 2 bases from V and 3 from J, leaving 16 bases between them. Germline V lookup: CDR1 MGHRA, CDR2 YSYEKL. The DNA of the CDR3 is TGCGCCAGCAGCCAAAGTGGGGCGAGGGGGTCTAATGAAAAACTGTTTTTT. Its translation is CASSQSGARGSNEKLFF.

The V gene is TRBV5-6, the J gene TRBJ1-5, with D possibly TRBD1 on 5 matching bases. V lost 2 bases and J 5 bases, leaving 8 bases between the germline ends. Germline CDR1 is SGHDT and CDR2 is YYEEEE. CDR3 length: 13 residues. The CDR3 region is CASSFTGYQPQHF. The CDR3 DNA is TGTGCCAGCAGCTTTACAGGTTATCAGCCCCAGCATTTT.

The chain has TRBV15 and TRBJ2-2; 8 bases align to TRBD2. Germline assignment: CDR1 LNHNV and CDR2 YYDKDF (reference sequence). V was pared by 6 bases and J by 2 bases, with 8 bases of the junction left unmatched. This CDR3 comprises 16 residues. CDR3 amino acids: CATSWGTSGNTGELFF. DNA of the CDR3: TGTGCCACCAGTTGGGGAACTAGCGGAAACACCGGGGAGCTGTTTTTT. Filled out from reference TRBV15 and TRBJ2-2, the complete variable domain reads DAMVIQNPRYQVTQFGKPVTLSCSQTLNHNVMYWYQQKSSQAPKLLFHYYDKDFNNEADTPDNFQSRRPNTSFCFLDIRSPGLGDTAMYLCATSWGTSGNTGELFFGEGSRLTVL.

The chain has TRBV11-2 and TRBJ1-5; D is unclear. Germline-derived CDR1 and CDR2 are SGHAT and FQNNGV. Trimming stripped 5 bases from V and 0 bases from J, with 5 bases between. This CDR3 region has 13 residues. CDR3 nucleotide sequence: TGTGCCAGCAGCGTTTATAGCAATCAGCCCCAGCATTTT. This encodes CASSVYSNQPQHF.

The rearrangement uses TRBV4-2 and TRBJ2-3, with TRBD1 matching over 7 bases. The CDR3 has 12 amino acids. V trimming: 4 bases; J trimming: 11 bases; junction bases outside the gene matches: 6. Germline V gene lookup returns CDR1 LGHNA and CDR2 YNFKEQ. The CDR3 bases are TGTGCCAGCAGCCGAGTAACAGGGGAGCAGTATTTT. It translates to CASSRVTGEQYF.

This chain joins TRBV9 and TRBJ2-1; 13 bases are a match to TRBD2. V shed 0 bases and J 8 bases; nucleotides not matched to a gene: 8. The germline V gene has CDR1 SGDLS and CDR2 YYNGEE. This CDR3 spans 17 amino acids. The DNA for the CDR3 is TGTGCCAGCAGCGTAGTTGGAGGACTAGCGGGAGAGGATGAGCAGTTCTTC. Its protein product is CASSVVGGLAGEDEQFF.

The rearrangement links TRBV5-4 to TRBJ2-1; D is perhaps TRBD2 (6 bases). Germline V gene sequence: CDR1 SGHNT, CDR2 YYREEE (reference sequence). The V end was cut by 1 base, the J end by 3 bases, with 11 bases between. The CDR3 length is 15 residues. The CDR3 region is CASSLPVTSYNEQFF. In nucleotides, the CDR3 is TGTGCCAGCAGCTTGCCGGTGACTAGCTACAATGAGCAGTTCTTC.

This clone was observed a single time. This chain uses TRBV19 with TRBJ1-1; 11 bases are a match to TRBD1. After removal of 4 bases from V and 6 bases from J, the junction contained 4 bases not matched to a gene. The CDR3 consists of 14 residues. CDR1 is LNHDA and CDR2 is SQIVND in the germline V gene (reference sequence). Here the CDR3 reads CASSTGQGASEAFF. The CDR3 DNA is TGTGCCAGTAGTACTGGACAGGGGGCCTCTGAAGCTTTCTTT.

The genes are TRBV9 and TRBJ1-2, with D perhaps TRBD1 (6 bases). Trimming cost V 5 bases and J 8 bases, with 10 bases left between them. This CDR3 has 11 residues. The germline gives CDR1 SGDLS, CDR2 YYNGEE. Here the CDR3 DNA reads TGTGCCAGCAGACAGGGTTTAGGCTACACCTTC. Its translation is CASRQGLGYTF. Drawing the rest from reference TRBV9 and TRBJ1-2, the complete variable domain is DSGVTQTPKHLITATGQRVTLRCSPRSGDLSVYWYQQSLDQGLQFLIQYYNGEERAKGNILERFSAQQFPDLHSELNLSSLELGDSALYFCASRQGLGYTFGSGTRLTVV.

This sequence joins TRBV4-2 and TRBJ2-7; D uncertain. The CDR3 is 13 residues long. Germline CDR1 reads LGHNA; CDR2 reads YNFKEQ. Trimming pared 1 base from V and 4 bases from J, leaving 8 bases between. As DNA, the CDR3 is TGTGCCAGCAGCCAAGTTGTCGGGTACGAGCAGTACTTC. The encoded protein is CASSQVVGYEQYF.

This chain uses TRBV11-3 with TRBJ2-1, with 13 nucleotides matching TRBD2. The CDR3 has 15 amino acids. Germline V CDR1 and CDR2: SGHNT, YENEEA. V gave up 5 bases and J gave up 7 bases; unmatched junction bases: 5. Here the CDR3 reads CASSRGTSGINEQFF. DNA of the CDR3: TGTGCCAGCAGCAGAGGGACTAGCGGGATTAATGAGCAGTTCTTC.

The rearrangement uses TRBV28 and TRBJ2-2; no firm D call. Trimming cost V 2 bases and J 2 bases, with 15 bases left between them. CDR3 size: 17 residues. CDR1 is MDHEN, CDR2 SYDVKM, per germline. The CDR3 sequence is CASSLVYLNLNTGELFF. CDR3 nucleotide sequence: TGTGCCAGCAGTTTAGTCTATCTGAACTTAAACACCGGGGAGCTGTTTTTT.

This clone was seen a few times. The V and J genes are TRBV7-9 and TRBJ1-1; 10 positions match TRBD1. J gave up 1 base and V 4 bases, and 9 bases lay outside the gene matches. The CDR3 loop spans 17 amino acids. The germline CDR1 and CDR2 sequences are SEHNR and FQNEAQ (reference sequence). The CDR3 spells CASSYQMGQGTNTEAFF. The CDR3 region has the DNA TGTGCCAGCAGCTATCAAATGGGACAGGGGACGAACACTGAAGCTTTCTTT.

The chain has TRBV7-3 and TRBJ2-1; 7 bases agree with TRBD2. The V gene's germline CDR1 is SGHTA and CDR2 FQGTGA. V shed 3 bases and J 6 bases; nucleotides not matched to a gene: 2. This CDR3 has 13 amino acids. CDR3 bases: TGTGCCAGCAGCTTGACGGGGGGCAATGAGCAGTTCTTC. Protein: CASSLTGGNEQFF.

This clone was seen more than once but under ten times. V usage is TRBV4-1 and J usage is TRBJ2-7; 7 nucleotides agree with TRBD1. This CDR3 is 16 amino acids long. The ends lost 3 bases at V and 0 bases at J; junction bases unmatched: 8. Germline CDR1 and CDR2: MGHRA and YSYEKL. This CDR3 is CASSHDGQADSYEQYF. DNA for the CDR3: TGCGCCAGCAGCCATGACGGACAGGCCGACTCCTACGAGCAGTACTTC.

The rearrangement uses TRBV29-1 and TRBJ2-3; TRBD2 is a possible D gene (5 bases). The CDR3 runs 14 residues. From germline, CDR1 is SQVTM and CDR2 ANQGSEA. Trimming shortened V by 0 bases and J by 2 bases, and 9 bases separated the two germline ends. The CDR3 DNA sequence: TGCAGCGTTGAAGATTCCGGGATCACAGATACGCAGTATTTT. Its translation is CSVEDSGITDTQYF.

The CDR3 DNA reads as TGTGCCAGCCGGGGACAAGAACTTAACTATGGCTACACCTTC. Residues: CASRGQELNYGYTF. This chain uses TRBV9 with TRBJ1-2, with D perhaps matching TRBD1 (6 bases). This CDR3 has 14 residues. Per the germline V gene, CDR1 is SGDLS and CDR2 is YYNGEE. Trimming took 7 bases from V and 1 from J, leaving 14 bases between them.

This chain joins TRBV30 and TRBJ1-4; TRBD1 matches at 8 bases. Germline-derived CDR1 and CDR2 are GTSNPN and SVGIG (reference sequence). J gave up 5 bases and V 2 bases, and 13 bases lay outside the gene matches. This CDR3 has 17 residues. Written as DNA, the CDR3 is TGTGCCTGGAGTCAGAATGTTCCCGGGACAGGCAATGAAAAACTGTTTTTT. Translated: CAWSQNVPGTGNEKLFF.

V usage is TRBV12-2 and J usage is TRBJ2-6; the D call of TRBD2 is as the table states it, not checked on the DNA. TRBV12-2 is labeled a pseudogene. The CDR3 is made up of 16 amino acids. In DNA, the CDR3 is TGTGCAAGTCGCTCTCCCTACGGGTCTGGGGCCAACGTCCTGACTTTC. It specifies CASRSPYGSGANVLTF.

This rearrangement joins TRBV7-9 to TRBJ2-1, with D tentatively TRBD2 (5 bases). V lost 2 bases, J lost 5 bases, and 10 bases lay in between. Germline values: CDR1 SEHNR, CDR2 FQNEAQ (reference sequence). The CDR3 has 14 amino acids. CDR3 protein: CASSLTSGDNEQFF. CDR3 coding DNA: TGTGCCAGCAGCTTAACAAGCGGCGACAATGAGCAGTTCTTC.

V gene TRBV6-5 combines with J gene TRBJ2-2; maybe TRBD2 (6 bases). The CDR3 has 16 amino acids. Looked up from germline, CDR1 is MNHEY and CDR2 is SVGAGI. Deletions cut 4 bases from V and 4 bases from J, with 16 bases between. CDR3 coding DNA: TGTGCCAGCAGTTCCCCGGGGGACCCATCCACCGGGGAGCTGTTTTTT. This codes for CASSSPGDPSTGELFF.

The chain links TRBV2 to TRBJ1-1, with a tentative D call TRBD1 (5 bases). The V and J ends lost 3 bases and 5 bases respectively, with 13 bases between them. CDR1 SNHLY and CDR2 FYNNEI come from the germline V gene. This CDR3 has 14 residues. CDR3 residues: CASSEGGYGTEAFF. CDR3 DNA: TGTGCCAGCAGTGAGGGGGGATATGGGACTGAAGCTTTCTTT.

The CDR3 sequence: CASSPYAGSPNEKLFF. The CDR3 nucleotides are TGTGCCAGCAGCCCCTACGCAGGGTCCCCTAATGAAAAACTGTTTTTT. The V call is TRBV9, the J call TRBJ1-4, with D perhaps TRBD1 (5 bases). The V gene's germline CDR1 is SGDLS and CDR2 YYNGEE. This CDR3 region has 16 residues. The V end was cut by 4 bases, the J end by 3 bases, with 16 bases between. The variable domain in full, with the rest retrieved from reference TRBV9 and TRBJ1-4, is DSGVTQTPKHLITATGQRVTLRCSPRSGDLSVYWYQQSLDQGLQFLIQYYNGEERAKGNILERFSAQQFPDLHSELNLSSLELGDSALYFCASSPYAGSPNEKLFFGSGTQLSVL.

This chain uses TRBV29-1 with TRBJ1-2, with D tentatively TRBD1 (6 bases). The CDR3 extends over 14 amino acids. Between the trimmed V and J ends, which lost 5 bases and 5 bases, there was a span of 18 bases. Per germline, CDR1 SQVTM and CDR2 ANQGSEA. The CDR3 is CSVPWGNRAYGYTF. CDR3 nucleotides: TGCAGCGTTCCATGGGGTAACAGGGCTTATGGCTACACCTTC.

Written as DNA, the CDR3 is TGTGCCAGCAACGAACAGGGGTACAATGAGCAGTTCTTC. Translated: CASNEQGYNEQFF. This rearrangement joins TRBV6-6 to TRBJ2-1, with 7 bases fitting TRBD1. The CDR3 length is 13 residues. The germline V gene has CDR1 MNHNY and CDR2 SVGAGI (reference sequence). V lost 7 bases to trimming and J lost 4 bases; unmatched junction nucleotides: 4.